This T cell receptor (beta chain) is from a study of blood T cell repertoires in COVID-19 (dated by TCRdb to about 2020). Background on the whole study: Collaborator samples came from the United States, Italy and Spain and covered acute and convalescent phases of COVID-19. Where HLA class I and class II types were available, the types were taken from metadata supplied by the sample provider, not from assay-based typing. Samples were obtained from the ongoing ImmuneRACE study (first 160 participants) and from about 1,300 subjects provided by 6 global collaborators. A de-identified subject ID, COVID-19 status, age in years and sex were almost always included in the sample metadata. The prospective study material was composed of cDNA or gDNA derived from T cells, B-cell-depleted T cells, or PBMCs. Deeply sampled blood TCRbeta repertoires from subjects exposed to, actively infected with, or recovered from COVID-19 were included in the dataset. The repertoires were released in a freely available public database meant as a resource for research on the immune response to SARS-CoV-2.

Concerning this clone: Its cognate antigen has yet to be identified. Per-base qualities were not stored, and no clone one base away is much larger.

V gives up 6 bases and J gives up 6 bases, and the segment between their germline ends measures 11 bases. Taken from cysteine to phenylalanine, the CDR3 has 12 residues. Of all the DNA, just the CDR3 is kept, 36 bases in frame from base 1. CDR1 is given as MDHEN and CDR2 as SYDVKM, both from the germline V gene. TCRbeta CDR3 regions were amplified from genomic DNA using the immunoSEQ Assay, a bias-controlled multiplex PCR. From the authors' description of their analysis: Nucleated cell counts per sample were estimated from amplification of reference gene primers within the assay. To quantify the absolute abundance of each unique TCRbeta CDR3 rearrangement, sequence reads were collapsed and filtered. For each sample, productive Simpson clonality was calculated as the square root of Simpson's diversity index across productive rearrangements. TCRdb stores this immuneACCESS table with in-frame sequences only. Part of the clones is absent; in the studies checked, under half of the shortfall reflects unresolved V genes, and no reason is known for the rest. V and J calls and clone size are as listed in that table; D and trimming were resolved from the DNA. This sample has over 50,000 clones in its table, and 65% to 85% of those were observed once. The ten most abundant clones make up around 4% of the sample.

Participants in the prospective study were aged about 18 to 90 years, lived in 20 to 25 United States geographic areas, and enrolled through a virtual design. To assign participants to cohorts, the prospective study relied on clinical history that participants themselves reported in a screening survey and a study questionnaire. In the prospective study, mobile phlebotomists collected whole blood, serum and a nasopharyngeal or oropharyngeal swab from each participant. Additional blood draws and questionnaires over an approximately two-month period could optionally be provided by prospective study participants. Blood samples from the prospective study were shipped frozen or at room temperature prior to DNA extraction. Overall study outcomes, separate from this receptor: How much clinical and demographic metadata was included differed by source and by participant, and the metadata was provided uncurated.

The receptor chain draws on TRBV28 and TRBJ1-1; no D gene is confidently identified. The sequenced sample consisted of PBMCs or T cells enriched from blood (not recorded which). This clonotype was obtained from a woman aged 40 to 50 with acute COVID-19. The nucleotide sequence is TGTGCCAGCAGATCCCCGGGATCTGAAGCTTTCTTT. Translation gives CASRSPGSEAFF. The reference TRBV28 and TRBJ1-1 proteins fill in what lies around the CDR3, so the full variable domain reads DVKVTQSSRYLVKRTGEKVFLECVQDMDHENMFWYRQDPGLGLRLIYFSYDVKMKEKGDIPEGYSVSREKKERFSLILESASTNQTSMYLCASRSPGSEAFFGQGTRLTVV.